Listed below are T cell receptor beta chains from one sample, sequenced in a study of cytomegalovirus exposure and HLA in healthy donors. The repertoire was sequenced with immunoSEQ multiplex PCR; TCRdb's copy has only in-frame clones and lacks some. The top ten clones hold roughly 2.5% of a sample with more than 150,000 clones, about 77% of them seen once. Specimen: PBMCs. The receptor set was obtained from a woman in her 30s in good health and CMV-seropositive. Both conserved end residues are trimmed from each CDR3. Size tells how often a clone was seen (once, few, many) or the class of an expanded clone, and some rows leave it out.

j_call | clone_size | v_call | cdr3_aa
TRBJ1-6 | . | TRBV2 | ASRGLRDRSLNSPLH
TRBJ1-5 | . | TRBV28 | ASSLIRLEQPQH
TRBJ1-3 | few | TRBV7-7 | ASSPTRGPGNTIY
TRBJ1-2 | once | TRBV2 | ASDRDYYGYT
TRBJ2-1 | . | TRBV7-9 | ASSRKRGGRYEQF
TRBJ2-2 | . | TRBV5-6 | ASSFQGTGELF
TRBJ2-1 | . | TRBV4-3 | ASSQDLLVRGGYNEQF
TRBJ2-4 | few | TRBV7-2 | ASSPSTGTNIQY
TRBJ2-1 | . | TRBV9 | ASSLLAGGYNEQF
TRBJ2-6 | . | TRBV5-4 | ASSSTVRGASVLT
TRBJ2-7 | few | TRBV9 | ASSVSGTGGGEQY
TRBJ2-4 | . | TRBV28 | ASSLWVLGAPPV
TRBJ2-1 | few | TRBV7-2 | ASSFGGDYNEQF
TRBJ2-3 | once | TRBV5-6 | ASSLATRAAGTDTQY
TRBJ2-7 | . | TRBV7-7 | ASSFGQGPSYEQY
TRBJ2-5 | . | TRBV7-2 | ASSSPRGTSAHQETQY
TRBJ2-7 | once | TRBV4-3 | ASSQDGATRQY
TRBJ2-5 | . | TRBV5-1 | ASSLAQRGRETQY